Each of the 32 T cell receptor beta chains below was sequenced from the same sample in a study of shared clonotypes between healthy human individuals. Naive CD8 cells comprised CD45RO-negative, CCR7-positively selected cells, excluding terminally differentiated effector memory CD45RA+ cells. The method was immunoSEQ multiplex PCR; TCRdb's version includes in-frame clones alone and lacks a portion of them. The data contain about 1,800,000 clones, about 94% of them singletons. Sequenced: naive CD8+ T cells sorted from blood. The source is a man between 18 and 35 years old in good health.

Note on this clone: Other DNA sequences within the sample encode an identical CDR3. V usage is TRBV9 and J usage is TRBJ2-7, with TRBD2 matching 11 bases. CDR1 and CDR2 (germline): SGDLS, YYNGEE. The CDR3 extends over 15 amino acids. V shed 0 bases and J 5 bases; nucleotides not matched to a gene: 4. The CDR3 region has the DNA TGTGCCAGCAGCGTAGGACTAGCGGGAAGCCACGAGCAGTACTTC. Protein product: CASSVGLAGSHEQYF. The full variable domain, completed using reference TRBV9 and TRBJ2-7, is DSGVTQTPKHLITATGQRVTLRCSPRSGDLSVYWYQQSLDQGLQFLIQYYNGEERAKGNILERFSAQQFPDLHSELNLSSLELGDSALYFCASSVGLAGSHEQYFGPGTRLTVT.

The chain recombines TRBV7-8 with TRBJ2-7; D uncertain. Germline CDR1 is SGHVS and CDR2 is FQNEAQ. This CDR3 spans 11 amino acids. Trimming pared 5 bases from V and 4 bases from J, leaving 6 bases between. The DNA for the CDR3 is TGTGCCAGCAGCCAGCTGTACGAGCAGTACTTC. This gives the protein CASSQLYEQYF.

The rearrangement links TRBV29-1 to TRBJ2-3, with D perhaps matching TRBD2 (6 bases). Trimming removed 0 bases from V and 4 bases from J, with 17 bases in between. This CDR3 region has 16 residues. In germline, CDR1 is SQVTM, CDR2 ANQGSEA. The DNA for the CDR3 is TGCAGCGTTGAAGATCAGGAGCGGGTGGTTGCAGATACGCAGTATTTT. Its protein is CSVEDQERVVADTQYF.

This sequence joins TRBV4-1 and TRBJ2-3; D unresolved. V was pared by 1 base and J by 0 bases, with 8 bases between. The CDR3 totals 15 residues. Germline loops: CDR1 MGHRA, CDR2 YSYEKL. CDR3 in DNA: TGCGCCAGCAGCCAAGTTGACGGTAGCACAGATACGCAGTATTTT. This sequence encodes CASSQVDGSTDTQYF.

About this clone itself: At one end the junction does not follow the germline gene, possibly because of a read error. The chain combines TRBV20-1 with TRBJ2-1, with 7 bases identical to TRBD2. This CDR3 contains 11 residues. The germline CDR1 and CDR2 sequences are DFQATT and SNEGSKA (reference sequence). As DNA, the CDR3 is TGCAGTGCTAGAGATGAGACTAGCCTGGTCTTC. Protein sequence: CSARDETSLVF.

The V call is TRBV21-1, the J call TRBJ1-2. TRBV21-1 is deemed a pseudogene. The CDR3 length is 19 residues. The chain's CDR3 is CASSKREGQGRWTNYGYTF. In DNA form, the CDR3 reads TGTGCCAGCAGCAAAAGGGAAGGGCAGGGGAGGTGGACTAACTATGGCTACACCTTC.

As for this clone: The same CDR3 can be traced to other DNA sequences in this sample. The chain employs TRBV7-9 and TRBJ2-1; 12 nucleotides align to TRBD2. The V segment lost 5 bases and the J segment 2 bases; nucleotides outside the gene matches: 1. CDR1 and CDR2 from the germline V gene are SEHNR and FQNEAQ (reference sequence). The CDR3 sequence is 15 residues long. CDR3 DNA: TGTGCCAGCAGCCGGACTAGCGGGGCCTACAATGAGCAGTTCTTC. This codes for CASSRTSGAYNEQFF.

The chain carries TRBV5-6 and TRBJ1-2; D remains unclear. The CDR3 is 13 residues long. V lost 5 bases, J lost 2 bases, and 10 bases lay in between. Germline CDR1 SGHDT, CDR2 YYEEEE. This CDR3 reads CASSFELNYGYTF. CDR3 DNA: TGTGCCAGCAGTTTCGAGTTGAACTATGGCTACACCTTC.

The rearrangement joins TRBV29-1 to TRBJ1-3; D ambiguous. Trimming took off 3 bases at V and 0 bases at J, with 6 bases between the two ends. This CDR3 has 13 residues. The germline gives CDR1 SQVTM, CDR2 ANQGSEA. CDR3 sequence: CSVDSNSGNTIYF. CDR3 bases: TGCAGCGTTGACAGCAACTCTGGAAACACCATATATTTT.

Details on this clone: The sample carries other DNA sequences with the same CDR3. The rearrangement links TRBV19 to TRBJ2-3, with D unresolved. The CDR3 consists of 13 residues. The V gene lost 0 bases and the J gene lost 6 bases, with 7 bases spanning the gap. The germline CDR1 and CDR2 sequences are LNHDA and SQIVND (reference sequence). The CDR3 bases are TGTGCCAGTAGTATAGAACCCGCGGATACGCAGTATTTT. It codes for CASSIEPADTQYF.

The chain recombines TRBV5-6 with TRBJ2-3; 8 nucleotides line up with TRBD2. Trimming cost V 0 bases and J 0 bases; bases outside gene matches: 9. The CDR3 runs to 18 residues. CDR1 and CDR2 (germline): SGHDT, YYEEEE. The CDR3 region has the DNA TGTGCCAGCAGCTTGGAACTAGCGGTCTTACCCAGCACAGATACGCAGTATTTT. Residues: CASSLELAVLPSTDTQYF.

The chain employs TRBV5-1 and TRBJ2-1; 8 nucleotides agree with TRBD2. The ends lost 2 bases at V and 8 bases at J; junction bases unmatched: 6. The CDR3 has 14 amino acids. CDR1 is SGHRS, CDR2 YFSETQ, per germline. The CDR3 DNA sequence: TGCGCCAGCAGCTTATACGGGAGGGGCGATGAGCAGTTCTTC. Protein sequence: CASSLYGRGDEQFF.

The J gene is TRBJ1-3, the V gene TRBV28; D is ambiguous. CDR3 length: 14 amino acids. V shed 6 bases and J shed 4 bases, with 13 bases lying between them. CDR1 and CDR2 from the germline V gene are MDHEN and SYDVKM. Written as DNA, the CDR3 is TGTGCCAGCAGGGAACCTGGACCCGGAAACACCATATATTTT. Its translation: CASREPGPGNTIYF.

The rearrangement links TRBV4-1 to TRBJ2-7; TRBD2 is a possible D gene (6 bases). The V gene lost 0 bases and the J gene lost 4 bases, with 25 bases spanning the gap. Germline V CDR1 and CDR2: MGHRA, YSYEKL. The CDR3 is 19 amino acids. DNA for the CDR3: TGCGCCAGCAGCCAAGACTCCGGGGCCTGGGGGGAGTTTCTTTACGAGCAGTACTTC. Residues: CASSQDSGAWGEFLYEQYF.

V gene TRBV4-1 combines with J gene TRBJ1-1, with no clear D. Germline CDR1 reads MGHRA; CDR2 reads YSYEKL. This CDR3 spans 15 amino acids. V was trimmed by 0 bases and J by 1 base, leaving 9 bases between them. The CDR3 protein is CASSQDEGTNTEAFF. The CDR3 bases are TGCGCCAGCAGCCAAGATGAGGGTACGAACACTGAAGCTTTCTTT.

The chain links TRBV23-1 to TRBJ2-7; D unresolved. TRBV23-1 falls under the ORF class, with uncertain function. V lost 4 bases, J lost 0 bases, and 4 bases lay in between. The CDR3 is 12 residues long. CDR3 loop: CASSLSSYEQYF. Written as DNA, the CDR3 is TGCGCCAGCAGTCTTAGCTCCTACGAGCAGTACTTC.

The CDR3: CASSLEGGAGTEAFF. As DNA, the CDR3 is TGCGCCAGCAGCTTGGAAGGGGGCGCTGGGACTGAAGCTTTCTTT. This rearrangement joins TRBV5-1 to TRBJ1-1; 7 nucleotides agree with TRBD1. J lost 5 bases, V lost 0 bases, and 7 bases had no gene match. Germline loops: CDR1 SGHRS, CDR2 YFSETQ. There are 15 residues in the CDR3.

The chain uses TRBV12-5 and TRBJ2-2, with D perhaps matching TRBD2 (5 bases). Germline loops: CDR1 LGHNT, CDR2 FRNRAP. The ends were cut back, 4 bases at V and 4 bases at J, with 13 bases in the middle. CDR3 size: 15 residues. As DNA, the CDR3 is TGTGCTAGTGGTTGGACCACGGAGGTCACCGGGGAGCTGTTTTTT. It encodes CASGWTTEVTGELFF.

The CDR3 nucleotides read TGTGCCAGCAGTTATGGGGGGGGGACCCTAGACGAGCAGTACTTC. This translates into CASSYGGGTLDEQYF. The rearrangement uses TRBV6-5 and TRBJ2-7; TRBD2 aligns across 7 bases. The CDR3 runs to 15 residues. The V segment lost 3 bases and the J segment 5 bases; nucleotides outside the gene matches: 10. From germline, CDR1 is MNHEY and CDR2 SVGAGI.

This clone was seen just once. This chain connects TRBV2 to TRBJ2-7, with 10 bases identical to TRBD2. Germline V CDR1 and CDR2: SNHLY, FYNNEI. The CDR3 runs 18 residues. The ends lost 1 base at V and 2 bases at J; junction bases unmatched: 11. CDR3 residues: CASSEEGLAGARTYEQYF. For the CDR3, the DNA is TGTGCCAGCAGTGAAGAGGGGCTAGCGGGAGCGAGAACCTACGAGCAGTACTTC.

This chain connects TRBV10-3 to TRBJ2-7; tentative D call: TRBD2 (6 bases). This CDR3 has 14 amino acids. Germline CDR1 reads ENHRY; CDR2 reads SYGVKD. Trimming took off 7 bases at V and 0 bases at J, with 13 bases between the two ends. CDR3 DNA sequence: TGTGCCATCACGCCTAGCGCGTTCTCCTACGAGCAGTACTTC. Translating it yields CAITPSAFSYEQYF.

This chain uses TRBV5-1 with TRBJ2-3; 10 positions agree with TRBD1. This CDR3 has 15 residues. Per the germline V gene, CDR1 is SGHRS and CDR2 is YFSETQ. V was pared by 4 bases and J by 4 bases, with 6 bases of the junction left unmatched. CDR3 coding DNA: TGCGCCAGCAGCGACGGGACAGGGGTCCCAGATACGCAGTATTTT. Translation gives CASSDGTGVPDTQYF. Combining the CDR3 with reference TRBV5-1 and TRBJ2-3 gives the whole variable domain KAGVTQTPRYLIKTRGQQVTLSCSPISGHRSVSWYQQTPGQGLQFLFEYFSETQRNKGNFPGRFSGRQFSNSRSEMNVSTLELGDSALYLCASSDGTGVPDTQYFGPGTRLTVL.

This clone was found once. This chain links TRBV13 with TRBJ2-7; TRBD1 agrees at 10 bases. This CDR3 is 14 amino acids long. Unmatched junction bases numbered 3, after V lost 3 bases and J lost 4 bases. The V gene's germline CDR1 is PRHDT and CDR2 FYEKMQ (reference sequence). CDR3: CASSFGTGVYEQYF. Here the CDR3 DNA reads TGTGCCAGCAGCTTCGGGACAGGGGTATACGAGCAGTACTTC.

V usage is TRBV29-1 and J usage is TRBJ2-7; 13 nucleotides agree with TRBD2. The CDR3 contains 13 residues. Unmatched junction bases numbered 1, after V lost 4 bases and J lost 4 bases. From germline, CDR1 is SQVTM and CDR2 ANQGSEA. The CDR3 coding sequence is TGCAGCGTTGGGACTAGCGGGGGTTACGAGCAGTACTTC. This sequence encodes CSVGTSGGYEQYF.

The chain is built from TRBV5-1 and TRBJ1-3, with D unresolved. V shed 0 bases and J shed 4 bases, with 8 bases lying between them. CDR1 is SGHRS and CDR2 is YFSETQ in the germline V gene. The CDR3 extends over 14 amino acids. CDR3 region: CASSLGIGGNTIYF. For the CDR3, the DNA is TGCGCCAGCAGCTTGGGTATCGGGGGAAACACCATATATTTT.

V is TRBV6-5 and J is TRBJ1-1; D is uncertain. Germline V lookup: CDR1 MNHEY, CDR2 SVGAGI. Trimming shortened V by 0 bases and J by 4 bases, and 12 bases separated the two germline ends. The CDR3 contains 15 residues. CDR3 coding DNA: TGTGCCAGCAGTTACTCGAGGCAACAACGCACTGAAGCTTTCTTT. This translates into CASSYSRQQRTEAFF.

The V and J genes are TRBV5-8 and TRBJ2-1; no reliable D call. CDR3 length: 15 amino acids. The germline V gene has CDR1 SGHTS and CDR2 YDEGEE. V lost 5 bases to trimming and J lost 2 bases, with 14 bases between them. The CDR3 region is CASRAAGFTYNEQFF. The DNA of the CDR3 is TGTGCCAGCAGGGCGGCCGGCTTTACCTACAATGAGCAGTTCTTC.

The chain joins TRBV7-2 to TRBJ2-3; unclear D gene. The CDR3 covers 14 residues. CDR1 is SGHTA and CDR2 is FQGNSA in the germline V gene. V was trimmed by 5 bases and J by 4 bases, leaving 13 bases between them. The CDR3 DNA sequence: TGTGCCAGCAGCCCCTCTGGGGTCCCAGATACGCAGTATTTT. Translating it yields CASSPSGVPDTQYF.

CDR3 nucleotide sequence: TGTGCCAGCAGTGAAGCGCTTCCCCCGGGGGCGCCCTACGAGCAGTACTTC. Amino acid sequence: CASSEALPPGAPYEQYF. The chain has TRBV6-1 and TRBJ2-7; D may match TRBD1 or TRBD2 (6 bases each). The CDR3 totals 17 residues. V lost 0 bases and J 2 bases, leaving 17 bases between the germline ends. Looked up from germline, CDR1 is MNHNS and CDR2 is SASEGT.

The J gene is TRBJ2-2, the V gene TRBV7-9; 7 bases match TRBD1. The CDR3 runs 16 residues. The ends lost 6 bases at V and 7 bases at J; junction bases unmatched: 14. The germline gives CDR1 SEHNR, CDR2 FQNEAQ (reference sequence). The chain's CDR3 is CASSVTSEGQDGELFF. The DNA for the CDR3 is TGTGCCAGCAGTGTAACCAGCGAAGGACAGGACGGGGAGCTGTTTTTT. Variable domain in full (rest from reference TRBV7-9 and TRBJ2-2): DTGVSQNPRHKITKRGQNVTFRCDPISEHNRLYWYRQTLGQGPEFLTYFQNEAQLEKSRLLSDRFSAERPKGSFSTLEIQRTEQGDSAMYLCASSVTSEGQDGELFFGEGSRLTVL.

This chain links TRBV11-2 with TRBJ2-4; 7 bases map to TRBD2. CDR3 size: 15 residues. Germline V gene lookup returns CDR1 SGHAT and CDR2 FQNNGV. The junction had 5 bases not matched to a gene; V was cut back by 1 base and J by 5 bases. The CDR3 sequence is CASSLGGGGQNIQYF. The CDR3 nucleotides are TGTGCCAGCAGCTTAGGAGGCGGGGGTCAAAACATTCAGTACTTC.

The rearrangement joins TRBV5-1 to TRBJ1-1; D might be TRBD1 (5 bases). The V gene's germline CDR1 is SGHRS and CDR2 YFSETQ. This CDR3 spans 15 amino acids. The V gene lost 4 bases and the J gene lost 0 bases, with 13 bases spanning the gap. As DNA, the CDR3 is TGCGCCAGCAGCCTTTCATGGACAATGAACACTGAAGCTTTCTTT. It specifies CASSLSWTMNTEAFF.